This TCR beta chain comes out of a study of T cell responses to AZD1222 COVID-19 vaccine. Concerning this clone: The target antigen is unknown.

Libraries were prepared by immunoSEQ multiplex PCR; TCRdb keeps only in-frame clonotypes and omits some of them. The table lists approximately 130,000 clones, 80% to 95% of them singletons. Study conclusions and caveats: Among those given AZD1222, only five or six were seropositive at baseline. Donors skewed white British and female; clonal diversity was possibly underestimated. Targeting of unmutated variant regions was reportedly seen in nearly half of spike-specific TCRs.

This CDR3 spans 13 amino acids. The V end was cut by 0 bases, the J end by 5 bases, with 5 bases between. The germline CDR1 and CDR2 sequences are SGHVS and FNYEAQ. The source of this sequence is an adult in good health. The chain has TRBV7-6 and TRBJ1-5; D not resolved. Sequenced here: peripheral blood, sampled on day 0 of AZD1222 vaccination. The DNA of the CDR3 is TGTGCCAGCAGCTTAGCCGAGGATCAGCCCCAGCATTTT. Encoded protein: CASSLAEDQPQHF.